One sample yielded the 27 T cell receptor beta chains listed below, sequenced in a study of OX40 agonist ivuxolimab in advanced cancers. This table comes from immunoSEQ multiplex PCR, and its TCRdb copy is limited to in-frame clones, with some not included. Here the sample spans about 45,000 clones, 89% being singletons. Sequenced here: CD4+ or CD8+ T cells sorted from blood, sampled in a trial of the OX40 agonist ivuxolimab. The receptors stem from an adult with an advanced solid tumor such as melanoma, head and neck, liver or kidney cancer.

The rearrangement uses TRBV7-8 and TRBJ2-1; possibly TRBD2 for D (6 bases). Germline V gene data show CDR1 as SGHVS and CDR2 as FQNEAQ. V was clipped by 1 base and J by 4 bases, with 8 bases between them. The CDR3 is 14 amino acids. The CDR3 loop reads CASSLGGGYNEQFF. The CDR3 DNA reads TGTGCCAGCAGCTTAGGTGGGGGGTACAATGAGCAGTTCTTC. Filled out from reference TRBV7-8 and TRBJ2-1, the complete variable domain reads GAGVSQSPRYKVAKRGQDVALRCDPISGHVSLFWYQQALGQGPEFLTYFQNEAQLDKSGLPSDRFFAERPEGSVSTLKIQRTQQEDSAVYLCASSLGGGYNEQFFGPGTRLTVL.

V and J are TRBV2 and TRBJ1-1; tentatively, D is TRBD1 (5 bases). This CDR3 comprises 13 residues. The germline gives CDR1 SNHLY, CDR2 FYNNEI. The germline V and J ends were trimmed by 10 bases and 5 bases, with 17 bases remaining between them. The CDR3 DNA sequence: TGTGCCACCACTGGTGGAGGGGCGACTGAAGCTTTCTTT. Encoded protein: CATTGGGATEAFF.

J is TRBJ2-1 and V is TRBV6-6; D uncertain. V lost 7 bases to trimming and J lost 0 bases, with 4 bases between them. Germline CDR1 reads MNHNY; CDR2 reads SVGAGI (reference sequence). The CDR3 totals 12 residues. CDR3 in DNA: TGTGCCAGCATGAGCTCCTACAATGAGCAGTTCTTC. Encoded protein: CASMSSYNEQFF.

V gene TRBV27 combines with J gene TRBJ2-2; D unresolved. CDR3 length: 11 residues. The germline V and J ends were trimmed by 8 bases and 5 bases, with 6 bases remaining between them. The germline V gene encodes CDR1 MNHEY and CDR2 SMNVEV (reference sequence). The CDR3 loop reads CASVGTGELFF. CDR3 bases: TGTGCCAGCGTGGGTACCGGGGAGCTGTTTTTT.

This chain links TRBV14 with TRBJ1-5; maybe TRBD1 (6 bases). The germline V and J ends were trimmed by 1 base and 1 base, with 8 bases remaining between them. The CDR3 runs to 15 residues. Germline V gene sequence: CDR1 SGHDN, CDR2 FVKESK. The DNA of the CDR3 is TGTGCCAGCAGCCAAGGCACAGGGAGCAATCAGCCCCAGCATTTT. This gives the protein CASSQGTGSNQPQHF.

This sequence joins TRBV6-1 and TRBJ1-1; TRBD1 might be the D (6 bases). The CDR3 is made up of 13 amino acids. Germline V lookup: CDR1 MNHNS, CDR2 SASEGT. Trimming shortened V by 6 bases and J by 4 bases, and 12 bases separated the two germline ends. The CDR3 coding sequence is TGTGCCAGCAGGGCATACAGGGCCACTGAAGCTTTCTTT. It is translated as CASRAYRATEAFF.

The genes are TRBV2 and TRBJ2-3, with 7 bases matching TRBD1. V lost 7 bases to trimming and J lost 4 bases; unmatched junction nucleotides: 5. Germline V gives CDR1 SNHLY, CDR2 FYNNEI. This CDR3 is 13 amino acids long. Here the CDR3 reads CASNEQGSDTQYF. Here the CDR3 DNA reads TGTGCCAGCAACGAACAGGGGTCAGATACGCAGTATTTT.

The chain combines TRBV9 with TRBJ2-7; 7 bases are a match to TRBD2. Looked up from germline, CDR1 is SGDLS and CDR2 is YYNGEE. CDR3 length: 15 amino acids. V lost 4 bases, J lost 4 bases, and 11 bases stayed unmatched. CDR3 residues: CASSPLAGPQYEQYF. In nucleotides, the CDR3 is TGTGCCAGCAGCCCCTTAGCGGGTCCCCAGTACGAGCAGTACTTC. The variable domain in full, with the rest retrieved from reference TRBV9 and TRBJ2-7, is DSGVTQTPKHLITATGQRVTLRCSPRSGDLSVYWYQQSLDQGLQFLIQYYNGEERAKGNILERFSAQQFPDLHSELNLSSLELGDSALYFCASSPLAGPQYEQYFGPGTRLTVT.

V is TRBV19 and J is TRBJ2-1; D not certain. V was cut by 4 bases and J by 7 bases, with 11 bases left in between. The CDR3 length is 13 residues. CDR1 LNHDA and CDR2 SQIVND come from the germline V gene (reference sequence). CDR3 in DNA: TGTGCCAGTAGTACGAGATCGATGAATGAGCAGTTCTTC. Its protein is CASSTRSMNEQFF. Full variable domain (remainder filled in from reference TRBV19 and TRBJ2-1): DGGITQSPKYLFRKEGQNVTLSCEQNLNHDAMYWYRQDPGQGLRLIYYSQIVNDFQKGDIAEGYSVSREKKESFPLTVTSAQKNPTAFYLCASSTRSMNEQFFGPGTRLTVL.

The rearrangement uses TRBV5-1 and TRBJ1-2; D ambiguous. Deletions cut 0 bases from V and 1 base from J, with 4 bases between. The CDR3 has 13 residues. CDR1 is SGHRS, CDR2 YFSETQ, per germline. The CDR3 loop is CASSLAINYGYTF. The CDR3 nucleotides read TGCGCCAGCAGCTTGGCAATTAACTATGGCTACACCTTC.

The chain links TRBV18 to TRBJ1-3; TRBD1 is a possible D gene (5 bases). The germline CDR1 and CDR2 sequences are KGHSH and LQKENI. The CDR3 is 15 residues long. Trimming shortened V by 6 bases and J by 1 base, and 13 bases separated the two germline ends. CDR3 nucleotides: TGTGCCAGCTCCCAGAGAGGGGAGTCTGGAAACACCATATATTTT. Its protein is CASSQRGESGNTIYF.

This clone was found once. V and J are TRBV7-8 and TRBJ2-7; possible D gene TRBD1, 7 bases. Trimming pared 1 base from V and 3 bases from J, leaving 16 bases between. The CDR3 covers 16 residues. From germline, CDR1 is SGHVS and CDR2 FQNEAQ. The CDR3: CASSLGAGQGGYEQYF. CDR3 DNA: TGTGCCAGCAGCTTAGGGGCGGGGCAGGGGGGCTACGAGCAGTACTTC.

CDR3 in amino acids: CASSDDLSTNEQFF. The CDR3 DNA is TGTGCCAGCAGTGATGATCTGTCAACCAATGAGCAGTTCTTC. The chain combines TRBV6-4 with TRBJ2-1, with D uncertain. The CDR3 extends over 14 amino acids. CDR1 is MRHNA, CDR2 SNTAGT, per germline. The germline V and J ends were trimmed by 3 bases and 6 bases, with 12 bases remaining between them.

The chain carries TRBV27 and TRBJ2-1; no clear D gene. Per germline, CDR1 MNHEY and CDR2 SMNVEV (reference sequence). Between the trimmed V and J ends, which lost 0 bases and 10 bases, there was a span of 10 bases. CDR3 length: 13 residues. The CDR3 coding sequence is TGTGCCAGCAGTTTATCGGGTCCGCTCGAGCAGTTCTTC. It encodes CASSLSGPLEQFF.

The V gene is TRBV5-6, the J gene TRBJ2-4; 9 nucleotides line up with TRBD1. The CDR3 extends over 14 amino acids. The germline CDR1 and CDR2 sequences are SGHDT and YYEEEE. V dropped 2 bases and J dropped 5; count of bases not matched to a gene: 2. The CDR3 bases are TGTGCCAGCAGCTTACAGGGGGCGGAAAACATTCAGTACTTC. Its protein product is CASSLQGAENIQYF.

The chain carries TRBV13 and TRBJ2-3; possible D gene TRBD1, 6 bases. CDR3 length: 13 amino acids. Germline CDR1 is PRHDT and CDR2 is FYEKMQ (reference sequence). V was shortened by 6 bases and J by 9 bases, with 16 bases between the two germline ends. The CDR3 sequence is CASRGDTVGTQYF. CDR3 DNA: TGTGCCAGCAGGGGGGACACCGTCGGGACGCAGTATTTT.

This clone has more than one count but fewer than ten. The rearrangement uses TRBV7-9 and TRBJ2-7, with D possibly matching TRBD2 (6 bases). Germline V gene sequence: CDR1 SEHNR, CDR2 FQNEAQ (reference sequence). The CDR3 contains 15 residues. The V end was cut by 1 base, the J end by 6 bases, with 16 bases between. CDR3 in amino acids: CASSLVEDYWSEQYF. CDR3 DNA: TGTGCCAGCAGCTTAGTCGAGGACTATTGGTCCGAGCAGTACTTC.

This chain uses TRBV27 with TRBJ2-1; the match to TRBD2 covers 9 bases. Germline CDR1 reads MNHEY; CDR2 reads SMNVEV (reference sequence). This CDR3 has 14 amino acids. V dropped 7 bases and J dropped 7; count of bases not matched to a gene: 8. The CDR3 region is CASTPPGLANEQFF. As DNA, the CDR3 is TGTGCCAGCACTCCCCCGGGACTAGCTAATGAGCAGTTCTTC.

V gene TRBV15 combines with J gene TRBJ2-7, with D tentatively TRBD1 (6 bases). V shed 5 bases and J shed 0 bases, with 17 bases lying between them. CDR3 length: 16 residues. Germline V lookup: CDR1 LNHNV, CDR2 YYDKDF (reference sequence). The CDR3 coding sequence is TGTGCCACCAGCCCCAGAGTTCCGGACAGCTCCTACGAGCAGTACTTC. The encoded protein is CATSPRVPDSSYEQYF.

The chain combines TRBV4-1 with TRBJ2-7, with 8 positions matching TRBD2. The germline V gene encodes CDR1 MGHRA and CDR2 YSYEKL. V gave up 1 base and J gave up 3 bases; unmatched junction bases: 5. The CDR3 is 15 amino acids. CDR3 loop: CASSQVTSGSYEQYF. DNA for the CDR3: TGCGCCAGCAGCCAAGTGACAAGCGGGAGCTACGAGCAGTACTTC.

This chain joins TRBV27 and TRBJ1-2, with TRBD1 matching 10 bases. CDR3 size: 15 residues. V lost 6 bases to trimming and J lost 6 bases; unmatched junction nucleotides: 10. The V gene's germline CDR1 is MNHEY and CDR2 SMNVEV (reference sequence). This CDR3 reads CASRDGQGVRDGYTF. CDR3 sequence (DNA): TGTGCCAGCAGGGACGGACAGGGGGTTCGGGATGGCTACACCTTC.

The J gene is TRBJ2-3, the V gene TRBV7-6; D is unclear. The V gene lost 3 bases and the J gene lost 3 bases, with 10 bases spanning the gap. The CDR3 sequence is 14 residues long. Germline V gene data show CDR1 as SGHVS and CDR2 as FNYEAQ. The CDR3 is CASSFLFGTDTQYF. The CDR3, as DNA: TGTGCCAGCAGCTTCTTGTTCGGGACAGATACGCAGTATTTT.

V gene TRBV7-9 combines with J gene TRBJ2-2; no clear D gene. The germline gives CDR1 SEHNR, CDR2 FQNEAQ (reference sequence). The CDR3 contains 13 residues. The V and J ends lost 7 bases and 1 base respectively, with 7 bases between them. Written as DNA, the CDR3 is TGTGCCAGCACCCTCCAGAACACCGGGGAGCTGTTTTTT. Protein: CASTLQNTGELFF.

The chain carries TRBV4-1 and TRBJ2-7; no definite D call. Germline V gene lookup returns CDR1 MGHRA and CDR2 YSYEKL. The CDR3 is 13 residues long. The V end lost 0 bases, the J end lost 4 bases, and 7 bases lay between the germline ends. The CDR3 loop reads CASSQDRGYEQYF. The CDR3 DNA sequence: TGCGCCAGCAGCCAAGACCGAGGTTACGAGCAGTACTTC.

The J gene is TRBJ2-7, the V gene TRBV19, with D perhaps given as TRBD1 or TRBD2 (5 bases each). Trimming removed 3 bases at V and 2 bases at J, with 8 bases between. This CDR3 contains 13 residues. The V gene's germline CDR1 is LNHDA and CDR2 SQIVND (reference sequence). The CDR3 loop is CASSISGPYEQYF. In nucleotides, the CDR3 is TGTGCCAGTAGTATCTCGGGGCCCTACGAGCAGTACTTC.

V is TRBV27 and J is TRBJ2-7; D gene uncertain. V gave up 5 bases and J gave up 1 base, with 15 bases separating them. The V gene's germline CDR1 is MNHEY and CDR2 SMNVEV (reference sequence). The CDR3 is made up of 15 amino acids. CDR3 protein: CASSPFPFPSYEQYF. CDR3 nucleotide sequence: TGTGCCAGCAGTCCGTTCCCCTTTCCTTCCTACGAGCAGTACTTC.

This clone appeared a few times. The rearrangement links TRBV4-1 to TRBJ1-6; D is unclear. Looked up from germline, CDR1 is MGHRA and CDR2 is YSYEKL. Trimming cost V 5 bases and J 6 bases, with 8 bases left between them. The CDR3 consists of 13 residues. The CDR3 reads CASSRNGNSPLHF. The CDR3 nucleotides are TGCGCCAGCAGCAGGAATGGTAATTCACCCCTCCACTTT.